The 24 T cell receptor beta chains presented below share a single source sample, sequenced in a study of T cell responses to AZD1222 COVID-19 vaccine. Assay: immunoSEQ multiplex PCR; the TCRdb copy retains only in-frame clones and omits some. Of 100,000 to 150,000 clones listed, 85% to 90% were seen once; the top ten hold about a fifth. The sequencing here drew on peripheral blood, taken on day 0 of AZD1222 vaccination. Receptor source: an adult in good health.

The chain employs TRBV5-6 and TRBJ1-2; D is unclear. The germline CDR1 and CDR2 sequences are SGHDT and YYEEEE. V gave up 4 bases and J gave up 0 bases, with 10 bases separating them. This CDR3 has 14 residues. This chain's CDR3 is CASSKDDTNYGYTF. The CDR3 DNA follows: TGTGCCAGCAGCAAGGATGACACTAACTATGGCTACACCTTC.

The table lists this clone with a few counts. The genes are TRBV7-2 and TRBJ2-7; 8 nucleotides match TRBD2. The CDR3 contains 15 residues. CDR1 and CDR2 from the germline V gene are SGHTA and FQGNSA. The V gene end was trimmed by 5 bases and the J gene end by 7 bases; junction bases not matched to a gene: 13. CDR3 sequence (DNA): TGTGCCAGCAGCCTCGATAGCGGGGCACCTCGGGAGCAGTACTTC. Amino acid sequence: CASSLDSGAPREQYF. Full variable domain (outside the CDR3, taken from reference TRBV7-2 and TRBJ2-7): GAGVSQSPSNKVTEKGKDVELRCDPISGHTALYWYRQSLGQGLEFLIYFQGNSAPDKSGLPSDRFSAERTGGSVSTLTIQRTQQEDSAVYLCASSLDSGAPREQYFGPGTRLTVT.

The CDR3 here is CASSYRTVYPPFF. CDR3 DNA sequence: TGTGCCAGCAGTTACCGGACAGTTTACCCCCCTTTCTTT. The chain links TRBV6-5 to TRBJ1-1, with D maybe TRBD1 (6 bases). The CDR3 totals 13 residues. With 2 bases removed from V and 12 bases from J, the gap between germline ends came to 16 bases. Germline V CDR1 and CDR2: MNHEY, SVGAGI.

This clone was detected a few times. The CDR3 coding sequence is TGTGCCAGCAATGAGGGCGGGGGAAAACTGTTTTTT. It is translated as CASNEGGGKLFF. The V and J genes are TRBV28 and TRBJ1-4, with D possibly being TRBD1 (5 bases). CDR1 MDHEN and CDR2 SYDVKM come from the germline V gene. V was trimmed by 7 bases and J by 10 bases, leaving 13 bases between them. CDR3 size: 12 residues. Using reference TRBV28 and TRBJ1-4 for the parts outside the CDR3, the full variable domain is DVKVTQSSRYLVKRTGEKVFLECVQDMDHENMFWYRQDPGLGLRLIYFSYDVKMKEKGDIPEGYSVSREKKERFSLILESASTNQTSMYLCASNEGGGKLFFGSGTQLSVL.

V and J are TRBV9 and TRBJ1-2; D ambiguous. V lost 3 bases and J lost 7, with 13 bases in between. Germline values: CDR1 SGDLS, CDR2 YYNGEE. This CDR3 region has 13 residues. DNA of the CDR3: TGTGCCAGCAGCGGGTCATCAGTTGCTGGCTACACCTTC. Its translation is CASSGSSVAGYTF.

This chain connects TRBV27 to TRBJ2-7; the D gene is possibly TRBD2 (8 bases). V was pared by 0 bases and J by 4 bases, with 25 bases between. The CDR3 loop spans 19 amino acids. CDR1 is MNHEY and CDR2 is SMNVEV in the germline V gene (reference sequence). In DNA form, the CDR3 reads TGTGCCAGCAGTTTATCGATGGGACAGCGGGGGAAAAGGTCTTACGAGCAGTACTTC. It encodes CASSLSMGQRGKRSYEQYF.

The chain links TRBV11-3 to TRBJ2-3; D gene ambiguous. The CDR3 is 13 amino acids. CDR1 is SGHNT, CDR2 YENEEA, per germline. Trimming stripped 3 bases from V and 0 bases from J, with 4 bases between. This chain's CDR3 is CASSLSSTDTQYF. CDR3 bases: TGTGCCAGCAGCTTGAGTAGCACAGATACGCAGTATTTT.

The V gene is TRBV9, the J gene TRBJ1-3; D is ambiguous. The V and J ends lost 4 bases and 0 bases respectively, with 11 bases between them. The germline V gene has CDR1 SGDLS and CDR2 YYNGEE. This CDR3 contains 15 residues. The CDR3 sequence: CASSPAVISGNTIYF. CDR3 nucleotide sequence: TGTGCCAGCAGCCCAGCCGTAATCTCTGGAAACACCATATATTTT.

In its sample, this clone was seen once. The chain has TRBV9 and TRBJ2-3; 16 nucleotides agree with TRBD2. CDR1 SGDLS and CDR2 YYNGEE come from the germline V gene. The CDR3 sequence is 18 residues long. V was pared by 0 bases and J by 4 bases, with 5 bases of the junction left unmatched. This CDR3 reads CASSVAGTSGGAPDTQYF. The CDR3 nucleotides read TGTGCCAGCAGCGTAGCTGGGACTAGCGGGGGGGCCCCAGATACGCAGTATTTT.

On this clone itself: This specimen includes other DNA sequences encoding the same CDR3. The chain joins TRBV11-3 to TRBJ2-1, with D uncertain. Trimming removed 3 bases from V and 9 bases from J, with 6 bases in between. The CDR3 is 11 residues long. CDR1 and CDR2 (germline): SGHNT, YENEEA. CDR3 region: CASSLGGEQFF. The CDR3 bases are TGTGCCAGCAGCTTGGGTGGTGAGCAGTTCTTC.

The chain combines TRBV7-3 with TRBJ1-1; 7 bases fit TRBD1. The CDR3 runs to 14 residues. CDR1 and CDR2 from the germline V gene are SGHTA and FQGTGA. The V segment lost 2 bases and the J segment 5 bases; nucleotides outside the gene matches: 5. This CDR3 reads CASSLQGVRTEAFF. The CDR3, as DNA: TGTGCCAGCAGCTTACAGGGGGTAAGGACTGAAGCTTTCTTT.

This clone has just one count. The chain employs TRBV4-1 and TRBJ2-7; 8 bases fit TRBD1. Germline CDR1 reads MGHRA; CDR2 reads YSYEKL. The J segment lost 2 bases and the V segment lost 3 bases, leaving 9 bases of the junction unmatched. The CDR3 sequence is 16 residues long. The CDR3 loop reads CASSQDRQGRTYEQYF. The CDR3 coding sequence is TGCGCCAGCAGCCAGGATCGACAGGGGAGGACCTACGAGCAGTACTTC.

V is TRBV5-8 and J is TRBJ1-1; TRBD1 is a possible D gene (6 bases). CDR3 length: 14 amino acids. V gave up 4 bases and J gave up 0 bases, with 10 bases separating them. CDR1 SGHTS and CDR2 YDEGEE come from the germline V gene. CDR3 region: CASSGRGMNTEAFF. CDR3 nucleotides: TGTGCCAGCAGCGGAAGGGGGATGAACACTGAAGCTTTCTTT.

The chain carries TRBV28 and TRBJ1-5, with D hard to call. Trimming cost V 7 bases and J 5 bases, with 9 bases left between them. This CDR3 region has 12 residues. CDR1 MDHEN and CDR2 SYDVKM come from the germline V gene. This chain's CDR3 is CASNTDYQPQHF. The CDR3 DNA sequence: TGTGCCAGCAATACTGATTATCAGCCCCAGCATTTT.

V gene TRBV7-9 combines with J gene TRBJ1-2, with D uncertain. CDR1 is SEHNR, CDR2 FQNEAQ, per germline (reference sequence). With 1 base removed from V and 5 bases from J, the gap between germline ends came to 5 bases. The CDR3 length is 12 residues. The CDR3 DNA sequence: TGTGCCAGCAGCTTAGTGTCTTATGGCTACACCTTC. Its protein is CASSLVSYGYTF.

The chain employs TRBV5-1 and TRBJ1-4; 8 positions match TRBD1. The germline gives CDR1 SGHRS, CDR2 YFSETQ. V shed 3 bases, J shed 3 bases, and the junction held 16 bases outside the gene matches. The length of the CDR3 is 19 residues. DNA of the CDR3: TGCGCCAGCAGCTCCGAGGGAAACAGGGGGAGAGTTGCTAATGAAAAACTGTTTTTT. This translates into CASSSEGNRGRVANEKLFF.

The genes are TRBV4-2 and TRBJ2-7, with D possibly called TRBD1 or TRBD2 (6 bases each). The germline V gene has CDR1 LGHNA and CDR2 YNFKEQ. The CDR3 has 14 amino acids. Between the trimmed V and J ends, which lost 2 bases and 3 bases, there was a span of 11 bases. Here the CDR3 reads CASSQPGAYYEQYF. DNA of the CDR3: TGTGCCAGCAGCCAACCGGGGGCCTACTACGAGCAGTACTTC.

The chain couples TRBV4-2 to TRBJ2-5; TRBD1 aligns across 8 bases. The CDR3 is made up of 16 amino acids. Germline CDR1 is LGHNA and CDR2 is YNFKEQ. The junction had 14 bases not matched to a gene; V was cut back by 1 base and J by 10 bases. The CDR3 is CASSQVLAGGSVGQYF. The CDR3 DNA reads TGTGCCAGCAGCCAAGTTTTGGCAGGGGGCAGTGTTGGCCAGTACTTC.

This clone was seen a handful of times. The chain employs TRBV28 and TRBJ2-5; D perhaps matches TRBD2 (6 bases). The CDR3 has 14 amino acids. Deletions cut 3 bases from V and 3 bases from J, with 11 bases between. Germline assignment: CDR1 MDHEN and CDR2 SYDVKM. The CDR3 here is CASSFTSWKETQYF. CDR3 bases: TGTGCCAGCAGTTTCACTAGCTGGAAAGAGACCCAGTACTTC.

The chain has TRBV3-1 (or the pseudogene TRBV3-2) and TRBJ1-2; D is ambiguous. CDR1 is LGHDT and CDR2 is YNNKEL in the germline V gene (reference sequence). The CDR3 is 17 amino acids. V gave up 1 base and J gave up 7 bases, with 22 bases separating them. The CDR3 sequence: CASSQGEISKQNSGYTF. The CDR3 DNA is TGTGCCAGCAGCCAAGGAGAGATCAGCAAACAGAATTCTGGCTACACCTTC.

The V call is TRBV11-2, the J call TRBJ1-5, with D possibly being TRBD1 (5 bases). The CDR3 consists of 15 residues. CDR1 and CDR2 from the germline V gene are SGHAT and FQNNGV. Trimming removed 2 bases at V and 7 bases at J, with 15 bases between. The CDR3 here is CASSLRPGPGQPQHF. The CDR3 bases are TGTGCCAGCAGCTTACGACCGGGGCCGGGCCAGCCCCAGCATTTT.

J is TRBJ1-2 and V is TRBV9; 8 nucleotides align to TRBD1. Germline V lookup: CDR1 SGDLS, CDR2 YYNGEE. V shed 4 bases and J 8 bases; nucleotides not matched to a gene: 16. The CDR3 loop spans 16 amino acids. In nucleotides, the CDR3 is TGTGCCAGCAGCCTCTCCCGGACAGGGCCCGCCTGGGGCTACACCTTC. It yields the protein CASSLSRTGPAWGYTF.

The chain combines TRBV10-1 with TRBJ2-3; the match to TRBD2 covers 14 bases. With V trimmed by 3 bases and J by 7 bases, 3 bases remained unmatched. The CDR3 has 15 amino acids. Germline loops: CDR1 WNHNN, CDR2 SYGVQD (reference sequence). The CDR3 here is CASSERTSGGNTQYF. CDR3 nucleotides: TGCGCCAGCAGTGAACGGACTAGCGGGGGGAATACGCAGTATTTT.

The rearrangement uses TRBV19 and TRBJ1-6; D call uncertain. Trimming removed 2 bases from V and 0 bases from J, with 8 bases in between. Per the germline V gene, CDR1 is LNHDA and CDR2 is SQIVND (reference sequence). CDR3 length: 16 residues. The DNA of the CDR3 is TGTGCCAGTAGTATAATGGTCAGCTCCTATAATTCACCCCTCCACTTT. This sequence encodes CASSIMVSSYNSPLHF.